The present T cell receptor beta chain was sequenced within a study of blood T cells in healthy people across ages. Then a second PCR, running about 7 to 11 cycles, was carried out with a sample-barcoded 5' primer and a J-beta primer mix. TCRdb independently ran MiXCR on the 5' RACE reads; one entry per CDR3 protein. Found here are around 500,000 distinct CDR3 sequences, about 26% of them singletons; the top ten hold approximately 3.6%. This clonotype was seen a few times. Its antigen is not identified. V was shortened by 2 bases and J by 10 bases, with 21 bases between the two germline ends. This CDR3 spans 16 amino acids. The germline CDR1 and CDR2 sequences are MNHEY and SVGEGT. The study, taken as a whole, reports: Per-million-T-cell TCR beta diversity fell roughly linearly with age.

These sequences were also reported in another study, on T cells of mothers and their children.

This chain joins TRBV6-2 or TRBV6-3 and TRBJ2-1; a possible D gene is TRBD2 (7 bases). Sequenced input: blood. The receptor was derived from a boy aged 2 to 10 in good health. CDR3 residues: CASSYIPGEGQVEQFF. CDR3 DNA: TGTGCCAGCAGTTACATTCCGGGGGAGGGACAAGTCGAGCAGTTCTTC.